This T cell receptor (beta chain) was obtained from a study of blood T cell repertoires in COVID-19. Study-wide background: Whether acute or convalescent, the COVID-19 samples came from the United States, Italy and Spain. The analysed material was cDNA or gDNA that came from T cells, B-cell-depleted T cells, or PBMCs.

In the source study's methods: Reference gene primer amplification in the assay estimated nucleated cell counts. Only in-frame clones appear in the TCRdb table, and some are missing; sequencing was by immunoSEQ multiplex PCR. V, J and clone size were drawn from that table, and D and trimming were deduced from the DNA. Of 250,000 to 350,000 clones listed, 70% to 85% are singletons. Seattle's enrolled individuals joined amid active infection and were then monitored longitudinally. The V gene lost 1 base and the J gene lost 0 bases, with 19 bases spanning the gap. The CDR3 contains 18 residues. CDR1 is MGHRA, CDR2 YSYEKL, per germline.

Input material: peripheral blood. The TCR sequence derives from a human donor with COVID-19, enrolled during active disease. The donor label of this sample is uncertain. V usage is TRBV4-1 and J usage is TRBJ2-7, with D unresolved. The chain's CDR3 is CASSQGRSVGRISYEQYF. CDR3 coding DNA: TGCGCCAGCAGCCAAGGCCGTTCTGTGGGCCGCATCTCCTACGAGCAGTACTTC.